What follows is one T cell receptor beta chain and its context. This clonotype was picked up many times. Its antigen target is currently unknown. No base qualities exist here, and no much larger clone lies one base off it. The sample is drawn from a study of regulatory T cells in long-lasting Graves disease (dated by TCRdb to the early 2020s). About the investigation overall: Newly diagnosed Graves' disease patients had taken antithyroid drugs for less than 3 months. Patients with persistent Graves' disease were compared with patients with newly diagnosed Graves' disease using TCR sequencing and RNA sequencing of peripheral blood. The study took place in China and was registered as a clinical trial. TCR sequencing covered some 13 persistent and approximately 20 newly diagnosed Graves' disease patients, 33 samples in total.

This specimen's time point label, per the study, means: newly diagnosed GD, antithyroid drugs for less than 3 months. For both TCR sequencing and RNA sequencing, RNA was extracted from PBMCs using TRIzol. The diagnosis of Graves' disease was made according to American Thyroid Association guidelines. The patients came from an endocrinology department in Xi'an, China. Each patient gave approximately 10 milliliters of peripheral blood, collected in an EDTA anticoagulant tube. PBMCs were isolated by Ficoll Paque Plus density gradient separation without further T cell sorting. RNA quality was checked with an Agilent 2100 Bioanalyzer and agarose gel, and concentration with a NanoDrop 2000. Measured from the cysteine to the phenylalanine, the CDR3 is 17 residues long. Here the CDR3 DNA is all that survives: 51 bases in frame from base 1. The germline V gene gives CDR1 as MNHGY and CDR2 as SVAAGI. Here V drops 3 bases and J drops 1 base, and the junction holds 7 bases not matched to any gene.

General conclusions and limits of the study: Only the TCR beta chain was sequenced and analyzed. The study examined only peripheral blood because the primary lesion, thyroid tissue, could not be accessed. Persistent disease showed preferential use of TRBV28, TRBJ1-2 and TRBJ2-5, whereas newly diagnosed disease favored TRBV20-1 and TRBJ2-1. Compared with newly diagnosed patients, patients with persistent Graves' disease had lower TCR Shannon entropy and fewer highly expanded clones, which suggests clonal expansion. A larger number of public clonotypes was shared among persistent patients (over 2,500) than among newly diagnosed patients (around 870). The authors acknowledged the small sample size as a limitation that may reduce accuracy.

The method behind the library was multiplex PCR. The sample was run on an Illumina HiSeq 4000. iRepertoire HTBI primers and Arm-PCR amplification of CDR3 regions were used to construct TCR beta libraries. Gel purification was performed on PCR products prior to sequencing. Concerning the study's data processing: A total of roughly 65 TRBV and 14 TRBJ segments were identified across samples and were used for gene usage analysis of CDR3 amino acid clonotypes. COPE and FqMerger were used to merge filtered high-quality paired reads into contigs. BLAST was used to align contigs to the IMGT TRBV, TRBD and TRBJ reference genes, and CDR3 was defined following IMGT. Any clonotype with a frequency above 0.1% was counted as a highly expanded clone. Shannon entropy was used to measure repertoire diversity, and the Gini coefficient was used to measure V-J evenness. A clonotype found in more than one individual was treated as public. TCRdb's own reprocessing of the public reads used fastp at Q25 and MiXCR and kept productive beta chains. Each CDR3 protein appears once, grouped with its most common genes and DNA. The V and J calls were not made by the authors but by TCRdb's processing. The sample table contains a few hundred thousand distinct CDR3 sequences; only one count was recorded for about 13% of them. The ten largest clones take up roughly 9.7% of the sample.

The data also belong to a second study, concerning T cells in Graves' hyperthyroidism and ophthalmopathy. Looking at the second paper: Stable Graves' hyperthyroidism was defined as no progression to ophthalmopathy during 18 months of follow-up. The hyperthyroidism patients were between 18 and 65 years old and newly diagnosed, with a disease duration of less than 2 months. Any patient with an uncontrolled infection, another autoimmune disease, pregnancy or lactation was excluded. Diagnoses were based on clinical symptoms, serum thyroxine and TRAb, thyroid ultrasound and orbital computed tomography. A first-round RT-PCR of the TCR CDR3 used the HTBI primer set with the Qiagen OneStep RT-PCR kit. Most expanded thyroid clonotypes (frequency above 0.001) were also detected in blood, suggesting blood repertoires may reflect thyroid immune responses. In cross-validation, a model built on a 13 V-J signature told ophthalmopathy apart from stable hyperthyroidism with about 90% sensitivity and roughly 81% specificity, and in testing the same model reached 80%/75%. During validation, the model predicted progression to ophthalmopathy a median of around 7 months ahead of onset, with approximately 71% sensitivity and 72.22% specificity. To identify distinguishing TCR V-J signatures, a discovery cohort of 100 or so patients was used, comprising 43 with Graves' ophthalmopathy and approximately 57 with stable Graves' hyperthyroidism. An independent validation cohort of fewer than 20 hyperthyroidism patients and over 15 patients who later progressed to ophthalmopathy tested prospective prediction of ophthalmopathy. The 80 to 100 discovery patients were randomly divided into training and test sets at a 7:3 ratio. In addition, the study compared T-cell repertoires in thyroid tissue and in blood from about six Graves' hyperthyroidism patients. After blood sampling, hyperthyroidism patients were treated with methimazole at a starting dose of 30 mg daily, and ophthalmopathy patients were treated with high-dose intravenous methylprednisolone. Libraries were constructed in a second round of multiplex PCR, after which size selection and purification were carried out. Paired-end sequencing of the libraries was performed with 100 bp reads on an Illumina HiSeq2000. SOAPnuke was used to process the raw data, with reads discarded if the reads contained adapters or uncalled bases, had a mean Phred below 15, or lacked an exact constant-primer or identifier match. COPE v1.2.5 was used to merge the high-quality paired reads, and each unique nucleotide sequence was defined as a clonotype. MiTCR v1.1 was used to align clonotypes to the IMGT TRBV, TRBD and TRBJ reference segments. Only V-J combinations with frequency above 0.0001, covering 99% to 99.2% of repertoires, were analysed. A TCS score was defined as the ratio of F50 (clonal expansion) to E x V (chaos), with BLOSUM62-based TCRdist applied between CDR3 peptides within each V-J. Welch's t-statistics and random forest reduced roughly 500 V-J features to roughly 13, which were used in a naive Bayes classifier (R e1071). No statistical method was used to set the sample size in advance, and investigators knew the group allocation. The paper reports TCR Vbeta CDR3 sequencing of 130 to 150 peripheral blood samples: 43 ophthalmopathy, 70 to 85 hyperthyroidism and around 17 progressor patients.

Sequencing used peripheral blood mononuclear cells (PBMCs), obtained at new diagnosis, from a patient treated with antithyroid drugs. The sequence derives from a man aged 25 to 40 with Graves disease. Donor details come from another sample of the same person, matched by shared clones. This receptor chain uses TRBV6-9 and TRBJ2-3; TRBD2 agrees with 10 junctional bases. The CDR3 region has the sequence CASSYRAGGTGTDTQYF. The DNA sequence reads TGTGCCAGCAGTTACAGAGCGGGAGGGACGGGCACAGATACGCAGTATTTT.